This entry describes one T cell receptor (beta chain). This receptor's antigen is unknown. Base qualities were left out, and no much larger clone turns up one base away. The data were obtained in a study of T cell responses to AZD1222 COVID-19 vaccine (dated by TCRdb to the early 2020s). With respect to the entire study: A total of around 240 trial participants underwent TCR sequencing, of whom 207 received two doses of AZD1222 and some 25 received two doses of the MenACWY control vaccine. Trial participants were enrolled into age subgroups of 18-55, 56-69 and 70-plus years, which contained roughly 150, 30 and 60 TCR-sequenced participants, respectively. Results the study describes overall, beyond this receptor: Most participants were white British and females outnumbered males, and the authors suggested that clonal diversity may have been underestimated. The whole spike protein was spanned by vaccine-associated CD4 TCRs, and dominant responses were seen in regions 160-218 and 743-854. Conclusions about previously exposed vaccinees were limited because only six AZD1222 recipients were SARS-CoV-2 seropositive at baseline. Because no day 14 peak-response samples were available, the repertoires could be characterized only after the peak T cell response. A significant rise in spike-specific TCR breadth and depth was observed after two AZD1222 doses relative to day 0 and relative to MenACWY recipients. In the small 56-69-year group, the increase in depth fell short of significance, most likely because of low power. Reportedly, close to half of the unique spike-specific TCRs recognized epitopes lying outside the regions that are mutated in the B.1.351 and B.1.1.7 variants.

V has 4 bases trimmed and J has 3 bases trimmed; junction bases matching no gene number 4. The germline V gene encodes CDR1 WNHNN and CDR2 SYGVQD (reference sequence). The CDR3 sequence holds 14 residues, the cysteine and phenylalanine included. Only the CDR3 part of the read is kept: 42 bases, read in frame from the first base. Reading the label with the study, this specimen's time point is: about 28 days (+/-7) after the second vaccine dose. AZD1222 recipients with second doses at about 4 weeks or about 12 weeks were pooled, because spike-specific TCR depth and breadth did not differ between schedules. Vaccinee samples came from UK trials COV001 and COV002, including a single-blind randomized controlled phase 2/3 trial of AZD1222 (ChAdOx1 nCoV-19) in healthy adults. Trial participant PBMC samples were collected at day 0 and day 28 after the second dose for TCRbeta chain sequencing. The CDR3 regions of human TCRbeta chains were subjected to immunosequencing. The authors' pipeline ran thus. Repertoire TCRs were checked for matches against a reference library of SARS-CoV-2-specific TCRs that had been generated using the MIRA antigen-specificity platform. Breadth meant the fraction of unique TCRs that were SARS-CoV-2-associated, whereas depth meant the fraction of total T cells that were SARS-CoV-2-associated. Each spike-specific TCR was assigned to its reactive spike region and to a CD4 or CD8 class using the MIRA data. Log10-transformed breadth and depth values were compared by one-way ANOVA with Sidak's multiple comparisons tests. Not all clones reach the TCRdb copy of this immuneACCESS table, which keeps in-frame sequences only. Checked studies attribute under half of the gap to unresolved V genes and leave the rest unexplained. V and J calls and clone size follow that table, whereas D and trimming were derived from the DNA. The sample has some 170,000 clones on record, approximately 90% of them singletons. Together, the top ten hold approximately 1.8% of the sample.

The specimen was peripheral blood, collected 28 days after the second AZD1222 dose. This TCR derives from an adult who received the AZD1222 COVID-19 vaccine. This sequence uses TRBV10-1 and TRBJ2-3; 7 bases in between match TRBD2. The DNA reads TGCGCCAGCAGTGCCCGGACTAGAACAGATACGCAGTATTTT. The translation is CASSARTRTDTQYF.